These 17 T cell receptor beta chains came from one sample sequenced in a study of T cell changes during pregnancy in multiple sclerosis. The method was immunoSEQ multiplex PCR; TCRdb's version includes in-frame clones alone and lacks a portion of them. The table records over 70,000 clones, 94% of them present only once. The specimen comprised peripheral blood, sampled in the third trimester of pregnancy. The receptors stem from a female donor with multiple sclerosis, enrolled in a pregnancy study.

A note on this clone: At one end the junction does not follow the germline gene, possibly because of a read error. The chain is built from TRBV28 and TRBJ2-7, with D tentatively TRBD1 (5 bases). The V gene's germline CDR1 is MDHEN and CDR2 SYDVKM. The CDR3 is made up of 12 amino acids. The CDR3 region has the DNA TGTGCCAGCAGTTTATCTGGGGCCCAACCTCTCTTC. This gives the protein CASSLSGAQPLF. The full variable domain, its missing parts supplied by reference TRBV28 and TRBJ2-7, is DVKVTQSSRYLVKRTGEKVFLECVQDMDHENMFWYRQDPGLGLRLIYFSYDVKMKEKGDIPEGYSVSREKKERFSLILESASTNQTSMYLCASSLSGAQPLFGPGTRLTVT.

V and J are TRBV7-2 and TRBJ2-7, with 8 bases lining up with TRBD2. Germline V gene lookup returns CDR1 SGHTA and CDR2 FQGNSA. The CDR3 is 15 amino acids. V lost 4 bases and J lost 7; bases outside the gene matches: 12. CDR3: CASSSAPGGTEEQYF. The CDR3 DNA reads TGTGCCAGCAGCTCTGCTCCGGGAGGGACTGAGGAGCAGTACTTC.

The genes are TRBV28 and TRBJ1-5; D ambiguous. The V gene's germline CDR1 is MDHEN and CDR2 SYDVKM. CDR3 length: 11 amino acids. V lost 10 bases, J lost 4 bases, and 8 bases lay in between. CDR3: CATNSNQPQHF. In nucleotides, the CDR3 is TGTGCCACAAATAGTAATCAGCCCCAGCATTTT.

This sequence joins TRBV29-1 and TRBJ2-7; 9 bases fit TRBD2. After removal of 3 bases from V and 0 bases from J, the junction contained 3 bases not matched to a gene. In germline, CDR1 is SQVTM, CDR2 ANQGSEA. The CDR3 runs 14 residues. In DNA, the CDR3 is TGCAGCGTTGAGACTAGCGGACTCTCCTACGAGCAGTACTTC. It is translated as CSVETSGLSYEQYF.

The chain joins TRBV5-1 to TRBJ2-7, with 7 bases that match TRBD2. This CDR3 region has 15 residues. Germline-derived CDR1 and CDR2 are SGHRS and YFSETQ. V was clipped by 3 bases and J by 1 base; unmatched bases: 7. The CDR3: CASSSTPSGSYEQYF. Written as DNA, the CDR3 is TGCGCCAGCAGCTCGACCCCTAGCGGTTCCTACGAGCAGTACTTC.

The chain links TRBV13 to TRBJ2-5, with D possibly TRBD1 on 6 matching bases. This CDR3 is 14 amino acids long. Germline CDR1 reads PRHDT; CDR2 reads FYEKMQ (reference sequence). Trimming took 5 bases from V and 2 from J, leaving 12 bases between them. CDR3 region: CASSPIGGQETQYF. CDR3 in DNA: TGTGCCAGCAGCCCAATAGGGGGTCAAGAGACCCAGTACTTC.

The gene calls are TRBV19 and TRBJ2-3; D perhaps matches TRBD2 (6 bases). Per the germline V gene, CDR1 is LNHDA and CDR2 is SQIVND (reference sequence). The CDR3 consists of 16 residues. V lost 3 bases, J lost 2 bases, and 15 bases lay in between. The CDR3 is CASSIGGRGFTDTQYF. The CDR3 nucleotides read TGTGCCAGTAGTATCGGAGGGCGAGGGTTCACAGATACGCAGTATTTT.

A word on this clone: One junction end does not reproduce the germline sequence, and a read error may be involved. This chain's CDR3 is CASSFFGGSIDTQYF. The DNA of the CDR3 is TGTGCCAGCAGCTTCTTCGGCGGGAGCATAGATACGCAGTATTTT. The V and J genes are TRBV7-9 and TRBJ2-3; 7 bases line up with TRBD2. Germline V gene lookup returns CDR1 SEHNR and CDR2 FQNEAQ (reference sequence). The CDR3 sequence is 15 residues long. The full variable domain, completed using reference TRBV7-9 and TRBJ2-3, is DTGVSQNPRHKITKRGQNVTFRCDPISEHNRLYWYRQTLGQGPEFLTYFQNEAQLEKSRLLSDRFSAERPKGSFSTLEIQRTEQGDSAMYLCASSFFGGSIDTQYFGPGTRLTVL.

The rearrangement uses TRBV28 and TRBJ2-7, with 9 bases lining up with TRBD1. Germline trimming cut 4 bases from V and 5 bases from J; bases unmatched to any gene: 6. Germline lookup yields CDR1 MDHEN and CDR2 SYDVKM. The CDR3 spans 14 residues. CDR3 loop: CASSWTGVPDEQYF. CDR3 nucleotide sequence: TGTGCCAGCAGTTGGACAGGGGTTCCCGACGAGCAGTACTTC.

The chain joins TRBV29-1 to TRBJ2-2; 8 bases fit TRBD1. Germline V gene sequence: CDR1 SQVTM, CDR2 ANQGSEA. CDR3 length equals 14 residues. V lost 4 bases and J lost 3; bases outside the gene matches: 4. The CDR3, as DNA: TGCAGCGTTGGGACAGGGACCTACACCGGGGAGCTGTTTTTT. Translated: CSVGTGTYTGELFF.

The chain combines TRBV11-1 with TRBJ2-1, with 7 nucleotides matching TRBD1. The trim removed 2 bases at V and 4 bases at J, leaving 8 bases unmatched. The CDR3 contains 16 residues. Germline CDR1 reads SGHAT; CDR2 reads FQDESV (reference sequence). This CDR3 reads CASSLKGGEAYNEQFF. The DNA of the CDR3 is TGTGCCAGCAGCTTAAAAGGGGGCGAGGCGTACAATGAGCAGTTCTTC.

The chain is built from TRBV2 and TRBJ2-3; TRBD2 matches 7 bases. This CDR3 comprises 14 residues. Germline V gene sequence: CDR1 SNHLY, CDR2 FYNNEI. Trimming cost V 5 bases and J 3 bases; bases outside gene matches: 5. The CDR3 DNA sequence: TGTGCCAGCAGTTCAGGAGCGGGAACAGATACGCAGTATTTT. Its protein is CASSSGAGTDTQYF.

The V call is TRBV29-1, the J call TRBJ2-7, with 7 bases identical to TRBD1. The CDR3 loop spans 12 amino acids. V was clipped by 6 bases and J by 2 bases; unmatched bases: 4. Per the germline V gene, CDR1 is SQVTM and CDR2 is ANQGSEA. CDR3 loop: CSVKTGTYEQYF. In DNA, the CDR3 is TGCAGCGTGAAGACAGGGACCTACGAGCAGTACTTC.

The chain carries TRBV29-1 and TRBJ1-1, with D possibly matching TRBD1 (5 bases). With 4 bases removed from V and 7 bases from J, the gap between germline ends came to 7 bases. Per germline, CDR1 SQVTM and CDR2 ANQGSEA. This CDR3 has 10 residues. The CDR3: CSVGGDEAFF. The CDR3 DNA follows: TGCAGCGTTGGGGGGGATGAAGCTTTCTTT.

The V call is TRBV6-1, the J call TRBJ2-2; a possible D gene is TRBD1 (6 bases). This CDR3 is 13 amino acids long. V lost 7 bases and J 4 bases, leaving 10 bases between the germline ends. Germline V gene data show CDR1 as MNHNS and CDR2 as SASEGT. The CDR3 loop reads CASTRGGTGELFF. The CDR3 coding sequence is TGTGCCAGCACCAGAGGGGGCACCGGGGAGCTGTTTTTT.

The rearrangement joins TRBV7-9 to TRBJ2-2, with TRBD1 as a possible D gene (6 bases). This CDR3 spans 16 amino acids. Looked up from germline, CDR1 is SEHNR and CDR2 is FQNEAQ (reference sequence). Trimming cost V 1 base and J 0 bases, with 9 bases left between them. The CDR3 DNA is TGTGCCAGCAGCTTAGTTGGGACAACGAACACCGGGGAGCTGTTTTTT. It encodes CASSLVGTTNTGELFF.

The rearrangement uses TRBV5-1 and TRBJ2-7; 14 bases are shared with TRBD2. This CDR3 region has 15 residues. With V trimmed by 5 bases and J by 1 base, 2 bases remained unmatched. Germline V CDR1 and CDR2: SGHRS, YFSETQ. CDR3 protein: CASRRLAGGSYEQYF. In nucleotides, the CDR3 is TGCGCCAGCAGACGACTAGCGGGAGGGTCCTACGAGCAGTACTTC.